The rows below give T cell receptor beta chains drawn from one sample of a study of blood T cell repertoires in COVID-19. Sequencing was performed with immunoSEQ multiplex PCR; in TCRdb, only in-frame clones are kept and a portion is missing. This table holds 220,000 or so clones, approximately 84% found once. The sequencing sample was made of peripheral blood. The receptors were gathered from a man aged 45-65 years who had recovered from COVID-19. CDR3s include the opening cysteine and the closing phenylalanine or tryptophan. Each record gives: clone size, J gene, D gene, V gene, CDR3 DNA, CDR3 protein. D genes are given only for firm matches. Only part of the rows carry a size: once, few, many, or a class if the clone is expanded.

>.|TRBJ2-1|.|TRBV29-1
TGCAGCGTTGAAGCGGGGTACAATGAGCAGTTCTTC
CSVEAGYNEQFF
>.|TRBJ1-5|.|TRBV28
TGTGCCAGTAACCGTGACCCCAGGAATCAGCCCCAGCATTTT
CASNRDPRNQPQHF
>once|TRBJ2-1|.|TRBV28
TGTGCCAGCAGTCCCATAGCGGCAGGAGGTTTCAATGAGCAGTTCTTC
CASSPIAAGGFNEQFF
>.|TRBJ1-5|.|TRBV7-9
TGTGCCAGCAGCCAAGACGGGGGATACGGCAATCAGCCCCAGCATTTT
CASSQDGGYGNQPQHF
>.|TRBJ1-1|.|TRBV12-3/TRBV12-4
TGTGCCAGCAGTCCCCAGGGCCGCTCTGAAGCTTTCTTT
CASSPQGRSEAFF
>.|TRBJ2-5|.|TRBV9
TGTGCCAGCAGCGTAGGGGGAGGTAGGAACCAAGAGACCCAGTACTTC
CASSVGGGRNQETQYF
>.|TRBJ1-1|.|TRBV4-1
TGCGCCAGCAGCCAACAGGGGTACACTGAAGCTTTCTTT
CASSQQGYTEAFF
>.|TRBJ2-7|.|TRBV30
TGTGCCTGGAGCTCAACCAGGACTGGCTACGAGCAGTACTTC
CAWSSTRTGYEQYF
>.|TRBJ2-1|TRBD2|TRBV6-2/TRBV6-3
TGTGCCAGCAGTGCACTAGCGTTTGAGCAGTTCTTC
CASSALAFEQFF
>.|TRBJ2-4|TRBD1|TRBV29-1
TGCAGCGGGGGACAGGGAGAAAACATTCAGTACTTC
CSGGQGENIQYF
>.|TRBJ1-2|TRBD1|TRBV2
TGTGCCAGCAGCCCGCAGGGGGGCTATGGCTACACCTTC
CASSPQGGYGYTF
>.|TRBJ2-7|TRBD2|TRBV5-1
TGCGCCAGCAGCAAAGGGACTAGCGGGTACTACGAGCAGTACTTC
CASSKGTSGYYEQYF
>.|TRBJ1-2|.|TRBV23-1
TGCGCCAGCAGTCTACAAGGGGGTTCGCTAAGACCTTATGGCTACACCTTC
CASSLQGGSLRPYGYTF
>many|TRBJ2-1|TRBD2|TRBV7-2
TGTGCCAGCAGCCACCTCGGGTCAGGGACTAGAAAGAATGAGCAGTTCTTC
CASSHLGSGTRKNEQFF
>.|TRBJ2-7|TRBD1|TRBV30
TGTGCCTGGACCTTAGTGACAGGGGTCGGCGAGCAGTACTTC
CAWTLVTGVGEQYF
>.|TRBJ2-1|TRBD2|TRBV7-8
TGTGCCAGCAGCTACCTAGCGGGAGTAAACAATGAGCAGTTCTTC
CASSYLAGVNNEQFF
>.|TRBJ2-7|.|TRBV13
TGTGCCAGCAGCTTACCCTCCTCGGAGGAGCAGTACTTC
CASSLPSSEEQYF
>.|TRBJ1-5|TRBD1|TRBV6-4
TGTGCCAGCAGTGTACACAGGGGGTCTTGTCAGCCCCAGCATTTT
CASSVHRGSCQPQHF
>once|TRBJ2-6|TRBD1|TRBV6-6
TGTGCCAGCAGTAGCACAGGGGCTGGGGCCAACGTCCTGACTTTC
CASSSTGAGANVLTF
>.|TRBJ2-1|.|TRBV19
TGTGCCAGTAGTATTGTAGGGGCGACTTCCTACAATGAGCAGTTCTTC
CASSIVGATSYNEQFF
>.|TRBJ2-1|.|TRBV27
TGTGCCAGCAGCAAAACAATACAGGGTAGGGCCTACAATGAGCAGTTCTTC
CASSKTIQGRAYNEQFF
>.|TRBJ2-1|.|TRBV19
TGTGCCAGTAGTAGGGTAGCCTCCTACAATGAGCAGTTCTTC
CASSRVASYNEQFF
>once|TRBJ2-1|.|TRBV21-1
TGTGCCACTCTAGCGAGCTCCTACAATGAGCAGTTCTTC
CATLASSYNEQFF
>.|TRBJ2-1|TRBD2|TRBV5-1
TGCGCCAGCAGCGGAACTAGCGGGAGGGCCACCTACAATGAGCAGTTCTTC
CASSGTSGRATYNEQFF
>.|TRBJ2-1|.|TRBV27
TGTGCCAGCAGTTTGAGACTTGACAATGAGCAGTTCTTC
CASSLRLDNEQFF
>.|TRBJ2-7|TRBD2|TRBV18
TGTGCCAGCCAATGGACTAGCGGGGCCGTCGAGCAGTACTTC
CASQWTSGAVEQYF
>.|TRBJ2-5|.|TRBV30
TGTGCCTGGAGGGGGACAAAACAAGAGACCCAGTACTTC
CAWRGTKQETQYF
>.|TRBJ2-1|TRBD2|TRBV29-1
TGCAGCGTTGTCGGACTAGCGGGAGTTGGGCGTGTGGATGAGCAGTTCTTC
CSVVGLAGVGRVDEQFF
>.|TRBJ1-1|TRBD1|TRBV7-6
TGTGCCAGCAGCTCAGACAGGGGCGGGGAAGCTTTCTTT
CASSSDRGGEAFF
>.|TRBJ1-1|.|TRBV3-1/TRBV3-2
TGTGCCAGCAGCCCCCCAGGAGGAATGAACACTGAAGCTTTCTTT
CASSPPGGMNTEAFF
>.|TRBJ2-7|TRBD1|TRBV3-1/TRBV3-2
TGTGCCAGCAGCCAAGCCTTGGGACAGCCACCCTACGAGCAGTACTTC
CASSQALGQPPYEQYF
>.|TRBJ1-3|.|TRBV6-5
TGTGCCAGCAGTTCCGAGGCCTCTGGAAACACCATATATTTT
CASSSEASGNTIYF
>.|TRBJ1-6|.|TRBV30
TGTGCCTGGGGCGGACAAAAGAGCTCCTATAATTCACCCCTCCACTTT
CAWGGQKSSYNSPLHF
>.|TRBJ1-5|.|TRBV28
TGTGCCAGCAGATCCCCTCCCTATAGCAATCAGCCCCAGCATTTT
CASRSPPYSNQPQHF
>.|TRBJ2-2|TRBD1|TRBV3-1/TRBV3-2
TGTGCCAGCAGCCTCTTGGGACAGAGCTTCACCGGGGAGCTGTTTTTT
CASSLLGQSFTGELFF
>once|TRBJ1-6|.|TRBV2
TGTGCCAGCACCCCAGGGTATAATTCACCCCTCCACTTT
CASTPGYNSPLHF
>few|TRBJ2-3|TRBD2|TRBV28
TGTGCCAGCAGGCGAACTAGCGGGAGGTTAGATACGCAGTATTTT
CASRRTSGRLDTQYF
>.|TRBJ2-2|TRBD1|TRBV28
TGTGCCAGCAGTTTATTCACAGGACAGGGCCCGAACACCGGGGAGCTGTTTTTT
CASSLFTGQGPNTGELFF
>.|TRBJ2-2|TRBD2|TRBV28
TGTGCCACCCGGGGGGGTTCTCCCGGGGAGCTGTTTTTT
CATRGGSPGELFF
>.|TRBJ2-5|TRBD2|TRBV24-1
TGTGCCACCAGTGAACCCTATCCGGGAGGGTCTCAAGAGACCCAGTACTTC
CATSEPYPGGSQETQYF
>.|TRBJ1-4|.|TRBV12-3/TRBV12-4
TGTGCCAGCAGCCTCCAGGTTGGAAAACTGTTTTTT
CASSLQVGKLFF
>.|TRBJ2-3|.|TRBV9
TGTGCCAGCAGCGCCATCAGCACAGATACGCAGTATTTT
CASSAISTDTQYF
>.|TRBJ2-1|TRBD2|TRBV10-3
TGTGCCATCAGTGAGTCCGGGAGCGGGAGTGTCAATGAGCAGTTCTTC
CAISESGSGSVNEQFF
>.|TRBJ1-1|.|TRBV19
TGTGCCAGTAGTCCGCGGACAGTTGACACTGAAGCTTTCTTT
CASSPRTVDTEAFF
>.|TRBJ2-7|.|TRBV7-8
TGTGCCAGCAGCTTAGTGGCGGGTGGAACCTACGAGCAGTACTTC
CASSLVAGGTYEQYF
>.|TRBJ1-3|.|TRBV28
TGTGCCAGCAGACTCAGGGGTAACGGAAACACCATATATTTT
CASRLRGNGNTIYF
>.|TRBJ1-6|TRBD1|TRBV6-5
TGTGCCAGCAGTTCTTCCGGGACAGGGGGTTTCTCCCTCCACTTT
CASSSSGTGGFSLHF
>.|TRBJ1-2|.|TRBV29-1
TGCAGCGCCATTCGGGGAGATGGCTACACCTTC
CSAIRGDGYTF
>.|TRBJ2-5|TRBD1|TRBV28
TGTGCCAGCAGCTTATTGAGCTCGGGACAGGGTTGGGAGACCCAGTACTTC
CASSLLSSGQGWETQYF
>.|TRBJ2-3|.|TRBV5-1
TGCGCCAGCAGCTTGGCTCCAGGAATGGGAGCAGATACGCAGTATTTT
CASSLAPGMGADTQYF
>.|TRBJ1-5|.|TRBV15
TGTGCCACCAGCAGAGATCAAACAGCCTATAGCAATCAGCCCCAGCATTTT
CATSRDQTAYSNQPQHF